This T cell receptor beta chain is from a study of blood T cells in healthy people across ages. Points from the study as a whole: Long-lived donors had more naive CD4+ cells and higher diversity than aged donors. Estimates of diversity drawn from one million T cells were considered underestimates. Without sorted subsets, naive and antigen-experienced compartments could not be conclusively compared.

The authors ran a second PCR of about 7 to 12 cycles using a sample-barcoded 5' primer and a J-beta primer mix. From the 5' RACE reads, TCRdb called clonotypes with MiXCR, one entry per CDR3 protein. In the table there are around 700,000 distinct CDR3 sequences, around a quarter of which are singletons. V lost 1 base, J lost 5 bases, and 15 bases lay in between. Per the germline V gene, CDR1 is SGHRS and CDR2 is YFSETQ. The CDR3 contains 15 residues. For this clonotype: Antigen specificity is unknown.

These data were also reused for a study on T cells of mothers and their children. That source reports: Among related mother-child pairs, overlap was slightly higher than in unrelated pairs, though not significantly.

The chain links TRBV5-1 to TRBJ1-1; perhaps TRBD1 as D (6 bases). This clonotype was sampled from a boy under 18 in good health. The sequenced sample consisted of blood. DNA for the CDR3: TGCGCCAGCAGCTTGATAGGGGCGAGGGGGACTGAAGCTTTCTTT. Encoded protein: CASSLIGARGTEAFF.